This paragraph reports one TCR beta chain. Its antigen is unknown. TCR beta libraries were built with iRepertoire HTBI primers and Arm-PCR of CDR3 regions. Original data processing: Detected in the samples were around 59 TRBV and over twelve TRBJ segments. TCRdb recomputed calls from the multiplex PCR reads with MiXCR, one row per CDR3 protein. TCRdb assigned the V and J calls; the authors' analysis was not used. Here the sample spans a few hundred thousand distinct CDR3 sequences, 16% being singletons. Noted time point: newly diagnosed GD, antithyroid drugs for less than 3 months. From RNA extracted from PBMCs, the TCR library was made. This sample was included in a study of regulatory T cells in long-lasting Graves disease. Study-wide results and limits: Under persistent disease, TRBV28, TRBJ1-2 and TRBJ2-5 were used preferentially.

The CDR3 is 15 amino acids. Trimming pared 11 bases from V and 5 bases from J, leaving 24 bases between. Germline V gene sequence: CDR1 SGHVS, CDR2 FNYEAQ. These data are also associated with another study on T cells in Graves' hyperthyroidism and ophthalmopathy.

J is TRBJ2-5 and V is TRBV7-6; perhaps TRBD2 as D (6 bases). This clonotype was obtained from a woman aged 18-35 years with Graves disease. The specimen comprised peripheral blood mononuclear cells (PBMCs), sampled at new diagnosis, from a patient treated with antithyroid drugs. The CDR3 region has the DNA TGTGCCTCCAGTACGGGGGAGGCCCCCGGGGAGACCCAGTACTTC. This codes for CASSTGEAPGETQYF.